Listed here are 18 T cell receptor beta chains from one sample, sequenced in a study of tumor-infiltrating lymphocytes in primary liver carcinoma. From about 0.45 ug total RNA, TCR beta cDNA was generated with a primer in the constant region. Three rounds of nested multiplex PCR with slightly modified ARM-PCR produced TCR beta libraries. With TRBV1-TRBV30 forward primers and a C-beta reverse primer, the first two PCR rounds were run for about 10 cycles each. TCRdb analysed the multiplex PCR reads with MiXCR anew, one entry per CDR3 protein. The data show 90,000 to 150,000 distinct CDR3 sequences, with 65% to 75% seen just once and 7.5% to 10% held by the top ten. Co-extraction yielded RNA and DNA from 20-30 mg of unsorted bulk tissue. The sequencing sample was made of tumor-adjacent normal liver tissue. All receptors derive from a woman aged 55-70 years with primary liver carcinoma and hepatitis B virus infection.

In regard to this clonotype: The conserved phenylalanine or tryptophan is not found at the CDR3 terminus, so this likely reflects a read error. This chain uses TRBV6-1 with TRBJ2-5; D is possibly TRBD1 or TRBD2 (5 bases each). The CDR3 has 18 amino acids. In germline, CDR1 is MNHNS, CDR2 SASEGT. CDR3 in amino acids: CASSEFYRRGEHAETQYL. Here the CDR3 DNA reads TGTGCTAGCAGTGAATTTTATCGAAGAGGGGAGCACGCAGAAACCCAGTACCTC.

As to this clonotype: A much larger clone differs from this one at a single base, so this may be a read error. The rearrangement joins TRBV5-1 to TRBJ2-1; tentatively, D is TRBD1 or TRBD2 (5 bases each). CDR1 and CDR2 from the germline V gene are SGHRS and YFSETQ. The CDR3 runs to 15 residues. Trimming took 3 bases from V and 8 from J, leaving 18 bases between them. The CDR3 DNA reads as TGCGCCAGCAGCTCCCGGGGCCTTGAAGTGGATGAGCAGTTCTTC. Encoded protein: CASSSRGLEVDEQFF.

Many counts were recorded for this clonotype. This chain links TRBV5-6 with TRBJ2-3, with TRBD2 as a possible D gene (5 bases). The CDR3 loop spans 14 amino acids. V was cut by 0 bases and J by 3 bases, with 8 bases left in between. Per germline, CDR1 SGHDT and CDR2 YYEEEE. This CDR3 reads CASSLVRGTDTQYF. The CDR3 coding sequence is TGTGCCAGCAGCTTGGTACGGGGAACAGATACGCAGTATTTT.

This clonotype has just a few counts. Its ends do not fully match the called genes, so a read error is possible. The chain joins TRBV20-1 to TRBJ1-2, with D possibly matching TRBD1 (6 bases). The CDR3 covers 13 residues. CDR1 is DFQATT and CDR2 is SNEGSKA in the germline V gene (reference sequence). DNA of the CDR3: TGCAGTGCTAGAGAGGACAGCAACTATGGTTACACCTTC. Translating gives CSAREDSNYGYTF.

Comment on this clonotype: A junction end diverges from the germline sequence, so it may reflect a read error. The CDR3 sequence: CASRPTGGLVKLFF. The CDR3 bases are TGTGCCAGCAGACCGACAGGGGGCCTTGTAAAACTATTTTTT. The gene calls are TRBV12-3 or TRBV12-4 and TRBJ1-4, with TRBD1 matching over 10 bases. This CDR3 is built from 14 residues.

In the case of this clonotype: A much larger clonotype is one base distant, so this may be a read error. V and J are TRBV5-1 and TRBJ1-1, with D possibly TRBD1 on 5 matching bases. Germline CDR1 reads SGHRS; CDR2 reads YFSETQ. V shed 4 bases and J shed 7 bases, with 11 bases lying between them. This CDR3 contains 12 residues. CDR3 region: CASSTGHDEAFF. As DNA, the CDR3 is TGCGCCAGCAGCACCGGACACGATGAAGCTTTCTTT. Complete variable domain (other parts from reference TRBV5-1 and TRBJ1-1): KAGVTQTPRYLIKTRGQQVTLSCSPISGHRSVSWYQQTPGQGLQFLFEYFSETQRNKGNFPGRFSGRQFSNSRSEMNVSTLELGDSALYLCASSTGHDEAFFGQGTRLTVV.

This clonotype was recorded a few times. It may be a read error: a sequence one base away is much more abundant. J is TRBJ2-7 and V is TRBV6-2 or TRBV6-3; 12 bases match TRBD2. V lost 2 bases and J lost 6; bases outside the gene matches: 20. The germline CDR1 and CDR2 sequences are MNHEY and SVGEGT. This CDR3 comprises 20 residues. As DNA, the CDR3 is TGTGCCAGCAGTTACCTTGGACAGGGTTTGACTAGCGGGAGAATGACCGAGCAGTACTTC. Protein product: CASSYLGQGLTSGRMTEQYF.

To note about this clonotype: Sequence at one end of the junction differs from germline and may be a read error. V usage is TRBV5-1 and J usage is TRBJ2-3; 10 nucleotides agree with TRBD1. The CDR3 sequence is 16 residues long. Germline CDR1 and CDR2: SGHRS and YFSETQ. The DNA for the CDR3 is TGCGCCAGCAGCACTGGGACAGGGGTCCGCACAGGTACGCAGTATTTT. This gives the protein CASSTGTGVRTGTQYF.

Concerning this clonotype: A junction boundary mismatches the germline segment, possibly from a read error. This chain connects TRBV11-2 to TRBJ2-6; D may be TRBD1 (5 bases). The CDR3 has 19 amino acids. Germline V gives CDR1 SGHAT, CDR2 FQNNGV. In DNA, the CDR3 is TGTGCCTGCAGCTTAGTGGCTCAGCGTTACTACTCTGGGGCCAGCGTCCTGACTTTC. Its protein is CACSLVAQRYYSGASVLTF. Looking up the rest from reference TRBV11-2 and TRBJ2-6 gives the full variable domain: EAGVAQSPRYKIIEKRQSVAFWCNPISGHATLYWYQQILGQGPKLLIQFQNNGVVDDSQLPKDRFSAERLKGVDSTLKIQPAKLEDSAVYLCACSLVAQRYYSGASVLTFGAGSRLTVL.

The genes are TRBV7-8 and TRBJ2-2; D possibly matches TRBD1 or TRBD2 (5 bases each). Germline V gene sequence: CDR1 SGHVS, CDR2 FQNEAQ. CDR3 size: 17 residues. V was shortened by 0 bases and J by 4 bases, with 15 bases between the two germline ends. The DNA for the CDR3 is TGTGCCAGCAGCTTAGCATCGGGGCTTGGGGTCACCGGGGAGCTGTTTTTT. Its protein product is CASSLASGLGVTGELFF.

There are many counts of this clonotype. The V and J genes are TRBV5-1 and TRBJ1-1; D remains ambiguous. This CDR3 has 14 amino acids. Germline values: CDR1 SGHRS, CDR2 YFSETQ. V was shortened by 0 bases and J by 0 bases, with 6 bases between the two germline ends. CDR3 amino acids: CASSLGPLNTEAFF. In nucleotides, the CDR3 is TGCGCCAGCAGCTTGGGGCCCTTGAACACTGAAGCTTTCTTT.

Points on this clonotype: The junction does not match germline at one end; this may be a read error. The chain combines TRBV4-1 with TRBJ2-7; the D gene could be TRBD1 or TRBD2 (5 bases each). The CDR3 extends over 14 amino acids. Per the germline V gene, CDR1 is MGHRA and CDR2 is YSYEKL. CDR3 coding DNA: TGCACCAGCAGGGCTACGGGACGCTCCTACGTGCAGTACTTC. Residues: CTSRATGRSYVQYF.

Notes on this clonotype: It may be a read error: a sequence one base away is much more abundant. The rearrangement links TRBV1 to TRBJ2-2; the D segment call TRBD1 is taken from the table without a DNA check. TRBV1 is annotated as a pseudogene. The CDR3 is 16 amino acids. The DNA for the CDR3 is TGCACCAGCGCCCGCGGGGGAAACGCGGACACCGGGGAGCTGTTTTTT. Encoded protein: CTSARGGNADTGELFF.

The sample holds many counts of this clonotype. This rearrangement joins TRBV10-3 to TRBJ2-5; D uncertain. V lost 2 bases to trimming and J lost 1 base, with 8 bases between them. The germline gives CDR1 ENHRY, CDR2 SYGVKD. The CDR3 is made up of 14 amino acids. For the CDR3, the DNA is TGTGCCATCAGTGAGATGGCCAGCCAAGAGACCCAGTACTTC. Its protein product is CAISEMASQETQYF.

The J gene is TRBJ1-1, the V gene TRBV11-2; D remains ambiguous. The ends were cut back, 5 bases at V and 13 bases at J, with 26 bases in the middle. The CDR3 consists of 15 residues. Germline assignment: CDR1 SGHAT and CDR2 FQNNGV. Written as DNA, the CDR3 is TGTGCCAGCAGCCCCCCGCGGGGTGCGAACACTGAGGTTTTCTTT. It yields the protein CASSPPRGANTEVFF.

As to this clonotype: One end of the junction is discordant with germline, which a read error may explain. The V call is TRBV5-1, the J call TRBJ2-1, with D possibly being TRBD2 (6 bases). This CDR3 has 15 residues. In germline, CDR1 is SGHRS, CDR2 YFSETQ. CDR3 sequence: CTSSLAGSSCNEQFF. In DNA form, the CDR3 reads TGCACCAGCAGCTTGGCCGGGAGCTCCTGCAATGAGCAGTTCTTC.

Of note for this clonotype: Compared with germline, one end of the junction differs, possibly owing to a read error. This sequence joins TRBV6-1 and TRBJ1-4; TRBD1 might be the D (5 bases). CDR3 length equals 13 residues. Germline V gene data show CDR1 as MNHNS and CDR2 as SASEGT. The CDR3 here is CASSRDPKEKLSF. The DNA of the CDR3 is TGTGCCAGCAGCCGGGACCCAAAAGAAAAACTGTCTTTT.

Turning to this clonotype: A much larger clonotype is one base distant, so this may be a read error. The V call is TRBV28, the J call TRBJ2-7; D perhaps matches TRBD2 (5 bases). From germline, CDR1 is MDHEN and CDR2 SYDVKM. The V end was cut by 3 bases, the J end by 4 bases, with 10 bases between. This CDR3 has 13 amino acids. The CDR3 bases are TGTGCCAGCAGTTTCTGGATAGCGTACGAGCAGTACTTC. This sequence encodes CASSFWIAYEQYF.